The clone carrying this T cell receptor beta chain appeared many times. The authors ran a second PCR of about 6 to 11 cycles using a sample-barcoded 5' primer and a J-beta primer mix. TCRdb re-called the 5' RACE reads with MiXCR, one entry per CDR3 protein. The table shows approximately 1,000,000 distinct CDR3 sequences, with roughly two fifths occurring only once. The sample belongs to a study of blood T cells in healthy people across ages. CDR1 SGHRS and CDR2 YFSETQ come from the germline V gene. The ends were cut back, 0 bases at V and 2 bases at J, with 10 bases in the middle. This CDR3 region has 15 residues.

The sequence was obtained from a man between 18 and 35 years old in good health. The chain recombines TRBV5-1 with TRBJ2-3; no clear D. The sequencing sample was made of blood. The CDR3 spells CASSLVGGSTDTQYF. CDR3 DNA sequence: TGCGCCAGCAGCTTGGTGGGCGGCTCCACAGATACGCAGTATTTT.